The T cell receptor (beta chain) under discussion was sequenced for a study of blood T cell repertoires in COVID-19. Study in general: Samples came from the United States, Italy and Spain, spanning acute and convalescent COVID-19.

Sequencing used immunoSEQ multiplex PCR; TCRdb keeps in-frame clones, though not all of them. The table has roughly 320,000 clones, 65% to 90% seen once; the top ten hold about 4%. Trimming removed 5 bases from V and 11 bases from J, with 11 bases in between. The germline V gene encodes CDR1 GTSNPN and CDR2 SVGIG (reference sequence). The CDR3 runs 10 residues. This TCR came from a man aged 25-45 years who had recovered from COVID-19. The genes are TRBV30 and TRBJ2-3; D may be TRBD2 (5 bases). Sequenced sample: PBMCs or T cells enriched from blood (not recorded which). This chain's CDR3 is CAWDLRGQYF. The CDR3, as DNA: TGTGCCTGGGATCTTCGGGGGCAGTATTTT.